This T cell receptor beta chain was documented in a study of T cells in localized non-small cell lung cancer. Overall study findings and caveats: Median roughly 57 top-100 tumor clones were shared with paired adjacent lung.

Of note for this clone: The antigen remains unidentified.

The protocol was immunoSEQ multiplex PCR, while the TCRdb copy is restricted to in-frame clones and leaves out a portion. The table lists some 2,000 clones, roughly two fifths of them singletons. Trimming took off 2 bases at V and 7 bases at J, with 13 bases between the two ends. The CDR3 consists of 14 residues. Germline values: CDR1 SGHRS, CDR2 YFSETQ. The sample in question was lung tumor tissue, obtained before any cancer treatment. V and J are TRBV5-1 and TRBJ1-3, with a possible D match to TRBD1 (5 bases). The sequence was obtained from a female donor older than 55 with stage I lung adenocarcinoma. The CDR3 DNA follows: TGCGCCAGCAGCTTAACAGGACCGGGGAACACCATATATTTT. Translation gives CASSLTGPGNTIYF.